This is a list of T cell receptor beta chains from one sample in a study of blood T cell repertoires in COVID-19. Generated by immunoSEQ multiplex PCR, the TCRdb table keeps only in-frame clones and is missing some. The table lists about 400,000 clones, approximately 86% of them singletons. Material: PBMCs or T cells enriched from blood (not recorded which). These receptor sequences come from a middle-aged woman with acute COVID-19. CDR3s include the opening cysteine and the closing phenylalanine or tryptophan. The D gene is left open where the match is weak. A clone size is listed for some rows: how often the clone was seen (once, few, many), or a class if it is expanded.

>TRBD2|TRBJ2-5|TRBV7-2|-|17
CASSLPRSGGEQETQYF
TGTGCCAGCAGCTTGCCCAGGAGCGGGGGAGAGCAAGAGACCCAGTACTTC
>-|TRBJ2-2|TRBV6-5|-|12
CASSSVSGELFF
TGTGCCAGCAGCTCCGTTTCCGGGGAGCTGTTTTTT
>-|TRBJ1-1|TRBV5-1|-|15
CASSLWTAEDTEAFF
TGCGCCAGCAGCTTATGGACAGCCGAGGACACTGAAGCTTTCTTT
>-|TRBJ2-7|TRBV7-2|-|12
CASSFFQTSQYF
TGTGCCAGCAGCTTTTTCCAGACTTCGCAGTACTTC
>-|TRBJ1-5|TRBV19|-|16
CASSIGRGSSNQPQHF
TGTGCCAGTAGTATAGGAAGGGGAAGCAGCAATCAGCCCCAGCATTTT
>TRBD1|TRBJ1-5|TRBV19|few|14
CASSTRQGEQPQHF
TGTGCCAGTAGTACCAGACAGGGAGAGCAGCCCCAGCATTTT
>-|TRBJ2-5|TRBV5-1|-|14
CASTDRTERETQYF
TGCGCCAGCACCGACCGGACAGAAAGAGAGACCCAGTACTTC
>-|TRBJ2-7|TRBV12-3/TRBV12-4|-|13
CASSLATGLEQYF
TGTGCCAGCAGTTTAGCGACGGGGTTGGAGCAGTACTTC
>-|TRBJ2-7|TRBV7-8|-|14
CASSPRETGYEQYF
TGTGCCAGCAGCCCCAGAGAAACAGGCTACGAGCAGTACTTC
>TRBD1|TRBJ1-5|TRBV10-1|-|15
CASRTGTAKNQPQHF
TGCGCCAGCAGAACCGGGACAGCCAAAAATCAGCCCCAGCATTTT